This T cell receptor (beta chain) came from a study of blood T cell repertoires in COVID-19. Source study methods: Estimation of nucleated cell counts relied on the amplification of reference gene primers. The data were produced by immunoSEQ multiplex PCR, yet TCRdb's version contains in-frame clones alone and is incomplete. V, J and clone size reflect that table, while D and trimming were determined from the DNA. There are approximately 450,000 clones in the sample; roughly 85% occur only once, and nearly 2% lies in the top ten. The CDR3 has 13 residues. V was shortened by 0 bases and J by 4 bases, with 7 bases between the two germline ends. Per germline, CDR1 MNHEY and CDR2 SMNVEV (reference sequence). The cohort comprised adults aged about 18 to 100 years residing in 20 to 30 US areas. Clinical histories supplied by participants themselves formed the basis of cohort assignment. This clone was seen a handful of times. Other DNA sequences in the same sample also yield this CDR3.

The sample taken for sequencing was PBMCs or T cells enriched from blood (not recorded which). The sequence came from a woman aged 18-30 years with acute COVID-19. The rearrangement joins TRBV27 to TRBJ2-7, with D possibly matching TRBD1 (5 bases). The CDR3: CASSLSAGYEQYF. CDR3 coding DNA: TGTGCCAGCAGTTTATCGGCAGGGTACGAGCAGTACTTC.